These T cell receptor beta chains were read from a single sample in a study of CD8 T cells in ankylosing spondylitis. From the 5' RACE reads, TCRdb called clonotypes with MiXCR, one entry per CDR3 protein. The profile shows a few hundred thousand distinct CDR3 sequences, 10% of them singletons. Material for sequencing was blood, either unsorted or a sorted T cell fraction (not recorded which). Every receptor here comes from a male donor with ankylosing spondylitis or in good health (not recorded which). Each CDR3 is given with its conserved first and last residue. Each record gives: V gene, clone size, D gene, J gene, CDR3 DNA, CDR3 protein. D genes are given only for firm matches. Clone size is given for some rows only: seen once, a few or many times, or a class if the clone is expanded.

v_gene: TRBV20-1
abundance: many
d_gene: -
j_gene: TRBJ2-2
CDR3nt: TGCAGTGCTACCTCAGGACAGTACACCGGGGAGCTGTTTTTT
CDR3aa: CSATSGQYTGELFF

v_gene: TRBV20-1
abundance: many
d_gene: -
j_gene: TRBJ2-7
CDR3nt: TGCAGTGCTAGAGCCGAGGCCCCGAGCTCCTACGAGCAGTACTTC
CDR3aa: CSARAEAPSSYEQYF

v_gene: TRBV3-1
abundance: few
d_gene: -
j_gene: TRBJ1-1
CDR3nt: TGTGCCAGCAGCCAAGGGAAGCAAAGTGAAGCTTTCTTT
CDR3aa: CASSQGKQSEAFF

v_gene: TRBV12-3/TRBV12-4
abundance: many
d_gene: -
j_gene: TRBJ1-5
CDR3nt: TGTGCCAGCAGTTTGTCTGGGGCTGGGCAGCCCCAGCATTTT
CDR3aa: CASSLSGAGQPQHF

v_gene: TRBV5-1
abundance: many
d_gene: -
j_gene: TRBJ2-7
CDR3nt: TGCGCCAGCAGCTTGGAGGACAGAGCCTACGAGCAGTACTTC
CDR3aa: CASSLEDRAYEQYF

v_gene: TRBV7-9
abundance: many
d_gene: TRBD2
j_gene: TRBJ2-1
CDR3nt: TGTGCCAGCAGCAATAGCGGGGGAGACTACAATGAGCAGTTCTTC
CDR3aa: CASSNSGGDYNEQFF

v_gene: TRBV6-5
abundance: many
d_gene: -
j_gene: TRBJ2-5
CDR3nt: TGTGCCAGCAGTTACGTCCAGGCCGAGACCCAGTACTTC
CDR3aa: CASSYVQAETQYF

v_gene: TRBV7-6
abundance: many
d_gene: -
j_gene: TRBJ2-7
CDR3nt: TGTGCCAGCAGCCCAAGGGTTGGGGGGTCCGAGCAGTACTTC
CDR3aa: CASSPRVGGSEQYF

v_gene: TRBV30
abundance: few
d_gene: TRBD1
j_gene: TRBJ2-7
CDR3nt: TGTGCCTGGAGTGGGACAGGGCGATCCTACGAGCAGTACTTC
CDR3aa: CAWSGTGRSYEQYF

v_gene: TRBV29-1
abundance: -
d_gene: TRBD1
j_gene: TRBJ2-2
CDR3nt: TGCAGCGTCCGGGACAGGGGGTACGCCGGGGAGCTGTTTTTT
CDR3aa: CSVRDRGYAGELFF

v_gene: TRBV24-1
abundance: -
d_gene: -
j_gene: TRBJ1-2
CDR3nt: TGTGCCACCAGTGATCCCGGGAAGGGAAACTATGGCTACACCTTC
CDR3aa: CATSDPGKGNYGYTF

v_gene: TRBV5-1
abundance: -
d_gene: TRBD2
j_gene: TRBJ2-1
CDR3nt: TGCGCCAGCAGCAGGACCCTAGCGGGGGGCCCCGTTGCCCCCTACAATGAGCAGTTCTTC
CDR3aa: CASSRTLAGGPVAPYNEQFF

v_gene: TRBV12-3/TRBV12-4
abundance: -
d_gene: TRBD2
j_gene: TRBJ2-5
CDR3nt: TGTGCCAGCAGTTTCCTAACTAGCGGGGGAGAGACCCAGTACTTC
CDR3aa: CASSFLTSGGETQYF

v_gene: TRBV7-8
abundance: many
d_gene: -
j_gene: TRBJ1-4
CDR3nt: TGTGCCAACCCCCGAACGGGGGCGAGGGATGAAAAACTGTTTTTT
CDR3aa: CANPRTGARDEKLFF

v_gene: TRBV12-3/TRBV12-4
abundance: many
d_gene: TRBD2
j_gene: TRBJ2-1
CDR3nt: TGTGCCAGCAGTTTAGGGCTAGCGGGGGGCTACAATGAGCAGTTCTTC
CDR3aa: CASSLGLAGGYNEQFF

v_gene: TRBV7-2
abundance: many
d_gene: TRBD2
j_gene: TRBJ2-3
CDR3nt: TGTGCCAGCAGCCTCAGCGGGGGGGAAGATACGCAGTATTTT
CDR3aa: CASSLSGGEDTQYF

v_gene: TRBV7-3
abundance: many
d_gene: -
j_gene: TRBJ2-7
CDR3nt: TGTGCCAGCAGCTTAGGAATGGGCTACGAGCAGTACTTC
CDR3aa: CASSLGMGYEQYF

v_gene: TRBV20-1
abundance: -
d_gene: -
j_gene: TRBJ2-5
CDR3nt: TGCAGTGCTAGGCCCAGGGGAGAGACCCAGTACTTC
CDR3aa: CSARPRGETQYF

v_gene: TRBV18
abundance: -
d_gene: -
j_gene: TRBJ2-2
CDR3nt: TGTGCCAGCTCGCCCAGAGAGGGTCCGAACACCGGGGAGCTGTTTTTT
CDR3aa: CASSPREGPNTGELFF

v_gene: TRBV5-1
abundance: few
d_gene: TRBD2
j_gene: TRBJ2-1
CDR3nt: TGCGCCAGCAGCCTAAGCGGGGGCCCCGACAATGAGCAGTTCTTC
CDR3aa: CASSLSGGPDNEQFF

v_gene: TRBV20-1
abundance: many
d_gene: -
j_gene: TRBJ2-3
CDR3nt: TGCAGTGCGACTGGGCGGGACTTTGGGGCAGATACGCAGTATTTT
CDR3aa: CSATGRDFGADTQYF

v_gene: TRBV29-1
abundance: few
d_gene: -
j_gene: TRBJ1-1
CDR3nt: TGCAGCGTTGAAGTTGCCGGGGGATACACTGAAGCTTTCTTT
CDR3aa: CSVEVAGGYTEAFF

v_gene: TRBV7-9
abundance: many
d_gene: TRBD1
j_gene: TRBJ1-1
CDR3nt: TGTGCCAGCAGCCTTGGACAGGGGCTGAACACTGAAGCTTTCTTT
CDR3aa: CASSLGQGLNTEAFF

v_gene: TRBV5-6
abundance: -
d_gene: TRBD2
j_gene: TRBJ2-3
CDR3nt: TGTGCCAGCAGCTCCTATGGGCGCGGGGGTATGACAGATACGCAGTATTTT
CDR3aa: CASSSYGRGGMTDTQYF

v_gene: TRBV5-1
abundance: many
d_gene: TRBD1
j_gene: TRBJ2-7
CDR3nt: TGCGCCAGCAGCTCCCGGACAGGGATCTCCTACGAGCAGTACTTC
CDR3aa: CASSSRTGISYEQYF

v_gene: TRBV5-1
abundance: many
d_gene: TRBD2
j_gene: TRBJ2-5
CDR3nt: TGCGCCAGCAGCCGACGACTAGCGGAACAAGAGACCCAGTACTTC
CDR3aa: CASSRRLAEQETQYF

v_gene: TRBV7-9
abundance: few
d_gene: -
j_gene: TRBJ1-1
CDR3nt: TGTGCCAGCAGCCCCCGTAAGAACACTGAAGCTTTCTTT
CDR3aa: CASSPRKNTEAFF

v_gene: TRBV5-1
abundance: many
d_gene: -
j_gene: TRBJ2-7
CDR3nt: TGCGCCAGCAGCTCGGACGGACGTGCCTACGAGCAGTACTTC
CDR3aa: CASSSDGRAYEQYF

v_gene: TRBV7-8
abundance: many
d_gene: -
j_gene: TRBJ1-1
CDR3nt: TGTGCCAGCAGCCGCAGTAGGGACACTGAAGCTTTCTTT
CDR3aa: CASSRSRDTEAFF

v_gene: TRBV7-6
abundance: many
d_gene: -
j_gene: TRBJ2-3
CDR3nt: TGTGCCAGCAGCTTAGGCGGGCTGGGGGGCTCAAGCACAGATACGCAGTATTTT
CDR3aa: CASSLGGLGGSSTDTQYF

v_gene: TRBV20-1
abundance: few
d_gene: -
j_gene: TRBJ1-3
CDR3nt: TGCAGTGCTAGAGAAACCGGGGGACCTGGAAACACCATATATTTT
CDR3aa: CSARETGGPGNTIYF

v_gene: TRBV5-1
abundance: -
d_gene: -
j_gene: TRBJ2-5
CDR3nt: TGCGCCAGCAGCTTCCGTACAGAAGAGACCCAGTACTTC
CDR3aa: CASSFRTEETQYF

v_gene: TRBV5-1
abundance: many
d_gene: -
j_gene: TRBJ1-4
CDR3nt: TGCGCCAGCAGCCCCGAAGGGGCGGGTGAAAAACTGTTTTTT
CDR3aa: CASSPEGAGEKLFF

v_gene: TRBV3-1
abundance: -
d_gene: TRBD2
j_gene: TRBJ2-1
CDR3nt: TGTGCCAGCGAGCTAACGGGGGGGCCCAATGAGCAGTTCTTC
CDR3aa: CASELTGGPNEQFF

v_gene: TRBV5-6
abundance: many
d_gene: -
j_gene: TRBJ2-6
CDR3nt: TGTGCCAGCAGCTTACAGAACTCTGGGGCCAACGTCCTGACTTTC
CDR3aa: CASSLQNSGANVLTF

v_gene: TRBV9
abundance: many
d_gene: -
j_gene: TRBJ2-3
CDR3nt: TGTGCCAGCAGCGTAGACAGACCCCTAAGCACAGATACGCAGTATTTT
CDR3aa: CASSVDRPLSTDTQYF

v_gene: TRBV4-1
abundance: many
d_gene: -
j_gene: TRBJ2-3
CDR3nt: TGCGCCAGCAGCCAAGGAGGAAAGGGTCGATTAACAGATACGCAGTATTTT
CDR3aa: CASSQGGKGRLTDTQYF

v_gene: TRBV12-3/TRBV12-4
abundance: few
d_gene: -
j_gene: TRBJ1-2
CDR3nt: TGTGCCAGCGCTCAGAACGGGGGCTACACCTTC
CDR3aa: CASAQNGGYTF

v_gene: TRBV20-1
abundance: few
d_gene: -
j_gene: TRBJ2-7
CDR3nt: TGCAGTGCGACCTCGGACAGCTCCTACGAGCAGTACTTC
CDR3aa: CSATSDSSYEQYF

v_gene: TRBV5-1
abundance: many
d_gene: TRBD1
j_gene: TRBJ1-5
CDR3nt: TGCGCCAGCAGCTTGGATGACAGGGGCAATCAGCCCCAGCATTTT
CDR3aa: CASSLDDRGNQPQHF

v_gene: TRBV20-1
abundance: -
d_gene: -
j_gene: TRBJ1-4
CDR3nt: TGCAGTGCTTCCGGGACGGATATAGAGCGGAATGAAAAACTGTTTTTT
CDR3aa: CSASGTDIERNEKLFF